The sequence of this TCR beta chain was determined in a study of Graves' ophthalmopathy and Graves' hyperthyroidism. The overall study: Stable hyperthyroidism was defined by absence of ophthalmopathy within 18 months of follow-up.

Points from the study as a whole: Clonotypes were expanded in thyroid at above 0.001 frequency, and most also appeared in blood.

This clonotype was found a few times. Its matching antigen is unknown. RNA transcripts were the template, and TCR beta CDR3 regions were amplified from them. Scientists carried out first-round RT-PCR using HTBI primers and then a second-round multiplex PCR. TCRdb ran MiXCR on the multiplex PCR reads and lists one entry per CDR3 protein. Here the sample spans around 1,200,000 distinct CDR3 sequences, about two fifths being singletons. This CDR3 spans 14 amino acids. Germline V gives CDR1 SGDLS, CDR2 YYNGEE. The trim removed 4 bases at V and 14 bases at J, leaving 12 bases unmatched. The hyperthyroidism patients, aged 18 to 65, had been newly diagnosed, with under 2 months' duration.

This TCR was sampled from an adult man with Graves' hyperthyroidism. The sample taken for sequencing was peripheral blood or thyroid tissue (not recorded which). V is TRBV9 and J is TRBJ2-2; 9 nucleotides line up with TRBD1. The CDR3 loop is CASSPNRGGQGLFF. CDR3 coding DNA: TGTGCCAGCAGCCCCAATAGGGGGGGACAGGGACTGTTTTTT.